Included here is one TCR beta chain sequence, with context. This specimen comes from a study of blood T cell repertoires in COVID-19. Trimming stripped 6 bases from V and 2 bases from J, with 14 bases between. Looked up from germline, CDR1 is SNHLY and CDR2 is FYNNEI. The CDR3 length is 15 residues. As processed by the authors: Reference gene primers were amplified, and this amplification served to estimate nucleated cell counts. This table comes from immunoSEQ multiplex PCR, and its TCRdb copy is limited to in-frame clones, with some not included. The V and J calls and clone size are taken from that table; D and trimming were inferred from the DNA. The table shows over 90,000 clones, with 80% to 95% occurring only once.

The TCR was taken from a woman aged 50 to 60 with COVID-19, enrolled during active disease. The chain uses TRBV2 and TRBJ2-1; possible D gene TRBD1, 6 bases. Specimen: peripheral blood. For the CDR3, the DNA is TGTGCCAGCAGGCCGAACAGGGACGCCTACAATGAGCAGTTCTTC. Its translation: CASRPNRDAYNEQFF.